The TCR beta chain under discussion was sequenced for a study of human T cells and chemical hapten exposure. Overall study results and limits: Versus controls, expanded TCRs had significantly more large CDR3 similarity clusters.

One entry per CDR3 protein results from TCRdb running MiXCR on the RACE reads. This sample has tens of thousands of distinct CDR3 sequences, with 8.5% found just once. Between the trimmed V and J ends, which lost 2 bases and 3 bases, there was a span of 13 bases. Per the germline V gene, CDR1 is LGHNA and CDR2 is YSLEER. This CDR3 has 16 amino acids. The time point denotes: patch test 2, 6 weeks after DPC sensitization. Described treatment: therapeutic diphenylcyclopropenone sensitization with weekly scalp DPC. In regard to this clonotype: Its antigen is currently unknown.

This sample comprised whole blood, obtained in connection with sensitization to the hapten diphenylcyclopropenone (DPC). This sequence originates from a woman aged 50 to 65 with alopecia areata. Some clones in this sample may be carry-over from other donors' samples. This chain connects TRBV4-3 to TRBJ2-2; perhaps TRBD1 as D (5 bases). The CDR3 sequence is CASSQPAQGYTGELFF. CDR3 coding DNA: TGCGCCAGCAGCCAACCCGCCCAGGGTTACACCGGGGAGCTGTTTTTT.